The 16 T cell receptor beta chains presented below share a single source sample, sequenced in a study of blood T cell repertoires in COVID-19. TCRdb's copy holds only in-frame clones and misses some; the assay was immunoSEQ multiplex PCR. The repertoire holds around 16,000 clones, with about 91% as singletons. Sequencing was done on a sample of peripheral blood. Receptor source: a human donor in a cohort sampled during active COVID-19.

The chain is built from TRBV12-3 or TRBV12-4 and TRBJ2-3; no clear D gene. Between the trimmed V and J ends, which lost 6 bases and 0 bases, there was a span of 7 bases. The CDR3 is 13 residues long. CDR3 sequence: CASRQASTDTQYF. In DNA, the CDR3 is TGTGCCAGCAGGCAGGCTAGCACAGATACGCAGTATTTT.

V usage is TRBV9 and J usage is TRBJ1-2; D might be TRBD1 (5 bases). V gave up 4 bases and J gave up 1 base, with 14 bases separating them. The CDR3 runs to 15 residues. CDR1 SGDLS and CDR2 YYNGEE come from the germline V gene. The CDR3 nucleotides are TGTGCCAGCAGCCTCAGCGGGGGTAGTAACTATGGCTACACCTTC. It translates to CASSLSGGSNYGYTF.

The chain recombines TRBV30 with TRBJ2-1; 7 positions match TRBD2. J lost 9 bases, V lost 3 bases, and 5 bases had no gene match. Germline CDR1 reads GTSNPN; CDR2 reads SVGIG (reference sequence). CDR3 length: 12 residues. CDR3 protein: CAWRAPGGEQFF. In DNA form, the CDR3 reads TGTGCCTGGAGGGCCCCGGGAGGTGAGCAGTTCTTC.

The chain uses TRBV6-5 and TRBJ2-1, with D perhaps TRBD1 (6 bases). The CDR3 covers 14 residues. Per the germline V gene, CDR1 is MNHEY and CDR2 is SVGAGI. V was trimmed by 0 bases and J by 8 bases, leaving 11 bases between them. The DNA of the CDR3 is TGTGCCAGCAGTTACTCAACAGGGTCCCATGAGCAGTTCTTC. This sequence encodes CASSYSTGSHEQFF.

This clone was detected only a few times. The chain joins TRBV21-1 to TRBJ2-5; whether TRBD1, the table's D call, matches the DNA was not checked. TRBV21-1 is a pseudogene segment. This CDR3 contains 16 residues. CDR3 sequence reads: CASSKTGDTIQETQYF. Here the CDR3 DNA reads TGTGCCAGCAGCAAAACAGGGGACACAATACAAGAGACCCAGTACTTC.

The rearrangement links TRBV19 to TRBJ1-2; D is perhaps TRBD1 (6 bases). The CDR3 has 14 amino acids. CDR1 and CDR2 (germline): LNHDA, SQIVND (reference sequence). With 6 bases removed from V and 0 bases from J, the gap between germline ends came to 11 bases. CDR3 loop: CASSTHRANYGYTF. The CDR3 DNA follows: TGTGCCAGTAGCACGCACAGGGCTAACTATGGCTACACCTTC. Full variable domain (remainder filled in from reference TRBV19 and TRBJ1-2): DGGITQSPKYLFRKEGQNVTLSCEQNLNHDAMYWYRQDPGQGLRLIYYSQIVNDFQKGDIAEGYSVSREKKESFPLTVTSAQKNPTAFYLCASSTHRANYGYTFGSGTRLTVV.

The chain links TRBV15 to TRBJ2-7, with D possibly matching TRBD1 (5 bases). This CDR3 region has 14 residues. The V and J ends lost 0 bases and 3 bases respectively, with 9 bases between them. The germline V gene has CDR1 LNHNV and CDR2 YYDKDF (reference sequence). Written as DNA, the CDR3 is TGTGCCACCAGCAGAGATCAGGGTAACTACGAGCAGTACTTC. Translated, it gives CATSRDQGNYEQYF.

The chain recombines TRBV5-1 with TRBJ2-3; 10 positions agree with TRBD2. This CDR3 has 18 residues. Germline loops: CDR1 SGHRS, CDR2 YFSETQ. The V gene end was trimmed by 2 bases and the J gene end by 3 bases; junction bases not matched to a gene: 12. In DNA form, the CDR3 reads TGCGCCAGCAGCTTCGGTAGCGGGGGGTCAAGGGGAACAGATACGCAGTATTTT. Translation: CASSFGSGGSRGTDTQYF.

The gene calls are TRBV6-5 and TRBJ1-1; perhaps TRBD1 as D (5 bases). Germline-derived CDR1 and CDR2 are MNHEY and SVGAGI. There are 13 residues in the CDR3. Trimming removed 10 bases at V and 4 bases at J, with 16 bases between. CDR3 residues: CATRHGGGTEAFF. CDR3 nucleotide sequence: TGTGCCACCAGGCACGGGGGGGGCACTGAAGCTTTCTTT.

This clone has a single count. The chain has TRBV5-4 and TRBJ1-4; 7 positions agree with TRBD1. CDR3 length: 14 amino acids. The germline gives CDR1 SGHNT, CDR2 YYREEE (reference sequence). Trimming cost V 0 bases and J 8 bases; bases outside gene matches: 4. The CDR3 DNA is TGTGCCAGCAGCTTGGGACAGGGCGTCGAAAAACTGTTTTTT. This translates into CASSLGQGVEKLFF.

V is TRBV30 and J is TRBJ2-1; D uncertain. Germline CDR1 and CDR2: GTSNPN and SVGIG (reference sequence). The CDR3 contains 11 residues. CDR3 loop: CAVQTYNEQFF. The CDR3 region has the DNA TGTGCTGTTCAGACCTACAATGAGCAGTTCTTC.

The V call is TRBV7-2, the J call TRBJ2-7; the D is unclear. V was trimmed by 2 bases and J by 6 bases, leaving 8 bases between them. This CDR3 is 12 amino acids long. Germline V gene data show CDR1 as SGHTA and CDR2 as FQGNSA. CDR3 in amino acids: CASSLLSGEQYF. The DNA of the CDR3 is TGTGCCAGCAGCTTACTCTCGGGCGAGCAGTACTTC.

This chain uses TRBV13 with TRBJ2-5; possible D gene TRBD1, 5 bases. V was trimmed by 4 bases and J by 6 bases, leaving 12 bases between them. The CDR3 runs to 13 residues. In germline, CDR1 is PRHDT, CDR2 FYEKMQ (reference sequence). CDR3 region: CASSWGVQKTQYF. The CDR3 DNA follows: TGTGCCAGCAGCTGGGGCGTGCAAAAGACCCAGTACTTC.

The chain links TRBV29-1 to TRBJ1-1; no firm D call. The CDR3 spans 11 residues. V was clipped by 5 bases and J by 5 bases, with 9 bases between them. The V gene's germline CDR1 is SQVTM and CDR2 ANQGSEA. The CDR3 loop is CSVSSRTEAFF. The CDR3 DNA reads as TGCAGCGTTTCCAGTCGAACTGAAGCTTTCTTT.

The chain combines TRBV6-2 or TRBV6-3 with TRBJ1-1, with a tentative D call TRBD1 (6 bases). This CDR3 comprises 19 residues. With 2 bases removed from V and 3 bases from J, the gap between germline ends came to 25 bases. The germline gives CDR1 MNHEY, CDR2 SVGEGT. CDR3 in amino acids: CASSYRQGSPRGMDTEAFF. The CDR3, as DNA: TGTGCCAGCAGTTACAGGCAGGGGTCCCCTAGGGGAATGGACACTGAAGCTTTCTTT.

The chain combines TRBV10-3 with TRBJ2-1; 8 bases match TRBD1. CDR1 ENHRY and CDR2 SYGVKD come from the germline V gene. The V and J ends lost 7 bases and 5 bases, in that order; junction bases with no gene match: 4. The CDR3 loop spans 13 amino acids. The CDR3 DNA follows: TGTGCCATCAACGGACAGGGACACAATGAGCAGTTCTTC. It specifies CAINGQGHNEQFF.